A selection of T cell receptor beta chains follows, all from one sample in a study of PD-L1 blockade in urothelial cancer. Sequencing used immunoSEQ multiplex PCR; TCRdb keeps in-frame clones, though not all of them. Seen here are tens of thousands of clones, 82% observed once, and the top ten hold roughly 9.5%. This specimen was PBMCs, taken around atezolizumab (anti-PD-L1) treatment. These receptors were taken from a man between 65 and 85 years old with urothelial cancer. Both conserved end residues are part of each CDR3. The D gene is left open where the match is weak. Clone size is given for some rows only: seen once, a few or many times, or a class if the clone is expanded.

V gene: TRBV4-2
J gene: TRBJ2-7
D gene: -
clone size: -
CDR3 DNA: TGTGCCAGCAGCCAACCCGGGTCCTACGAGCAGTACTTC
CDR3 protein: CASSQPGSYEQYF

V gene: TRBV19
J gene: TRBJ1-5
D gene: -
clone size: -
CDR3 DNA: TGTGCCAGTAGTATAAACAGCCCGGGCAATCAGCCCCAGCATTTT
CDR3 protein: CASSINSPGNQPQHF

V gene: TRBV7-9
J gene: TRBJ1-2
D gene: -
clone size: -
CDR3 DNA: TGTGCCAGCAGCGACAATAAGGATAACGGCTACACCTTC
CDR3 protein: CASSDNKDNGYTF

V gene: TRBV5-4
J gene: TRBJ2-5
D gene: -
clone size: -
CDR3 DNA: TGTGCCAGCAGCAAGGTCGGGGTGGAGACCCAGTACTTC
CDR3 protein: CASSKVGVETQYF

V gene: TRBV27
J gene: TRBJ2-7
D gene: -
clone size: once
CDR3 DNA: TGTGCCAGCAGTTCCCGCTTACAGGGACGGTACGAGCAGTACTTC
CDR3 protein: CASSSRLQGRYEQYF

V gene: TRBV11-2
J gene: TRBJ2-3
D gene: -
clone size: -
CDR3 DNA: TGTGCCAGCAGCTTTTCTAGACAGCCCAAGGGAGATACGCAGTATTTT
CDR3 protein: CASSFSRQPKGDTQYF

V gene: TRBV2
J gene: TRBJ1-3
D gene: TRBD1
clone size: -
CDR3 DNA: TGTGCCAGCAGTGAGCGGACAGGGTCTGGAAACACCATATATTTT
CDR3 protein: CASSERTGSGNTIYF

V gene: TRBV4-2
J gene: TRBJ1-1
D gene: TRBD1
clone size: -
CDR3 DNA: TGTGCCAGCAGCCAGCAGGGGGCTGGCACTGAAGCTTTCTTT
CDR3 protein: CASSQQGAGTEAFF

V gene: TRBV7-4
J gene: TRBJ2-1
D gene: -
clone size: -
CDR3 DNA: TGTGCCAGCAGCTCCCGGACAGGGGGCATCTTGGGACTAGCGGACAATGAGCAGTTCTTC
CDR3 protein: CASSSRTGGILGLADNEQFF

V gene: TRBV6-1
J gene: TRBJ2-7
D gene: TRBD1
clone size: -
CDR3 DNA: TGTGCCAGCAGTGAAGCGAAAGGAGGGGCAGGGGGCCACGAGCAGTACTTC
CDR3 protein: CASSEAKGGAGGHEQYF

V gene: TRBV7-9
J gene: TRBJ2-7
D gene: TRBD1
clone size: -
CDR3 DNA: TGTGCCAGCAGCTTAGCTTCGGGACAGTACTACGAGCAGTACTTC
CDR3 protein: CASSLASGQYYEQYF

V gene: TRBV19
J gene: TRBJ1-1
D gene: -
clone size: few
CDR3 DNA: TGTGCCAGTAGTATCTTTTCCGGGGCTGAAGCTTTCTTT
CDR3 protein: CASSIFSGAEAFF

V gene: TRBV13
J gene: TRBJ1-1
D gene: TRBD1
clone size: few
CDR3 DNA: TGTGCCAGCAGCCCGGCCCACAGGGGGGCATACATGAACACTGAAGCTTTCTTT
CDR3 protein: CASSPAHRGAYMNTEAFF

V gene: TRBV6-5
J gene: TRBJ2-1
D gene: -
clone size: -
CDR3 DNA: TGTGCCAGCAGTACCCTAGCGAACAATGAGCAGTTCTTC
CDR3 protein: CASSTLANNEQFF

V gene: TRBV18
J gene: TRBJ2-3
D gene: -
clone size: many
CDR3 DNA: TGTGCCAGCTCACCCCAGGCCACTAGCTTCGATACGCAGTATTTT
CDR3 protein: CASSPQATSFDTQYF

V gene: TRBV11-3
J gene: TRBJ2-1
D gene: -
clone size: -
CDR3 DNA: TGTGCCAGCAGCTACCTCACGGGTCTGGCCTACAATGAGCAGTTCTTC
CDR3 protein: CASSYLTGLAYNEQFF

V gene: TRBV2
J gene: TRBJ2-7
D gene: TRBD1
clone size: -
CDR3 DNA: TGTGCCAGCATAGTCAACAGGGGATCCTACGAGCAGTACTTC
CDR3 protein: CASIVNRGSYEQYF

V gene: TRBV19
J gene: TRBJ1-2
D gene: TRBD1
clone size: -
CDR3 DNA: TGTGCCAGTAGATTAACCGCGACAGGGGGCGGCGACTATGGCTACACCTTC
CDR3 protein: CASRLTATGGGDYGYTF

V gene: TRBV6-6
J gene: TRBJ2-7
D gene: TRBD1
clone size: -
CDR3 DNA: TGTGCCAGCATCCCATCCGGGACAGGGTCGAGGGAGCAGTACTTC
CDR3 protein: CASIPSGTGSREQYF

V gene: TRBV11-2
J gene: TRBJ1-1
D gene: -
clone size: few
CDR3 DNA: TGTGCCAGCAGCTTAGCAGCGGAAGCTTTCTTT
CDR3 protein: CASSLAAEAFF

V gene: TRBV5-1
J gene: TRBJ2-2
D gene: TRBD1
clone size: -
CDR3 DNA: TGCGCCAGCAGCCTAAGAACCGGGACAGCGAACACCGGGGAGCTGTTTTTT
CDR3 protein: CASSLRTGTANTGELFF

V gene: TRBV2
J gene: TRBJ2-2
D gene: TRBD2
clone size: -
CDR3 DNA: TGTGCCAGCAGTGAATGGAGAGCGGGGGGATCCACCGGGGAGCTGTTTTTT
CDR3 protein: CASSEWRAGGSTGELFF

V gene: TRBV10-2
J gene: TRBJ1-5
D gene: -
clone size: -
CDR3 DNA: TGCGCCAGCAGTGACGATCGACGAGGTCAGCCCCAGCATTTT
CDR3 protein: CASSDDRRGQPQHF

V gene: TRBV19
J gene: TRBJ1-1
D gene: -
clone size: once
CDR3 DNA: TGTGCCAGTAACCTAGGCCGAGACACTGAAGCTTTCTTT
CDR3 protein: CASNLGRDTEAFF